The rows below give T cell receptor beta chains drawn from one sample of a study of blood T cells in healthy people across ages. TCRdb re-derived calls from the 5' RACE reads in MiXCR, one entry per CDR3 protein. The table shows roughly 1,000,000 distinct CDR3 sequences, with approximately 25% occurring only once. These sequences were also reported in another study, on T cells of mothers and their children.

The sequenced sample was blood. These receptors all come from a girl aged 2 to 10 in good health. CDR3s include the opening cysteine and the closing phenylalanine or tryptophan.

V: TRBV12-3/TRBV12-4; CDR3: CASSSLKGEQYF
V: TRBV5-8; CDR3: CASSPSGAGETQYF
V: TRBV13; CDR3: CASSLGVRNTIYF
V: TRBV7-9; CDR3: CASSLVITAFSTDTQYF
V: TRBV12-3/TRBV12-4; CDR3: CASRGTGITYEQYF
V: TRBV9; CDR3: CASSVSMVGDEQYF
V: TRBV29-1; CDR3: CSAISQGDQPQHF
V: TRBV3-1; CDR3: CASSPELEEYTEAFF
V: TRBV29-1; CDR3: CSGGTGSDEQYF
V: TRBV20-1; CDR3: CSVAGVAGPTDTQYF
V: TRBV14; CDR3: CASSHLGNGYTF
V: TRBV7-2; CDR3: CASSLAGSTIQYF
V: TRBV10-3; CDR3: CAISGGLAGGETQYF
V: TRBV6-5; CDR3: CASNLLNSPLHF
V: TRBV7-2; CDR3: CASSFKRGLSKTQYF
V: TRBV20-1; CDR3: CSAESSHLAGVLEQYF
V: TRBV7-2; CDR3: CASSLDFFNCLEELFF
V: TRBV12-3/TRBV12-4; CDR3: CASSRTSGTYTQETQYF
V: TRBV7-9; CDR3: CASSSTGGLTDTQYF
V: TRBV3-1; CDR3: CASSQGDNYGYTF
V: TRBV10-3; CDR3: CATTTDIQETQYF
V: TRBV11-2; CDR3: CASSLGGVSGFNEQFF
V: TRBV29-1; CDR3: CSVELGAYEQYF
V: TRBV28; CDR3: CASSHQGYEQYF
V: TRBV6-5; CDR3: CASSSGQGVQPQHF
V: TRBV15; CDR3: CATSRSAPAGPEKLFF
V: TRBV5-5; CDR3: CASSLAAGLVSYEQYF
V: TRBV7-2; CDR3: CASSPGGGLGGYTF
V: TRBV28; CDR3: CASSSGQTLAKNIQYF
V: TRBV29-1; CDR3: CSVAPQEQFF
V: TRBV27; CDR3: CASSPRGRDTEAFF
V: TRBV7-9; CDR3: CASSYAAGHFHYSGANVLTF
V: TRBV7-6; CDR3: CASSSEGPGTGYYNEQFF
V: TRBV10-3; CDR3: CAISEPLMDYEQYF
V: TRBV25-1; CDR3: CASSELMGSSTDTQYF
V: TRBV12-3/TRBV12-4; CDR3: CASSSGAVLGGYTF
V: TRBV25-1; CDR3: CATQQGYGYTF
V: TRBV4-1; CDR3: CASSHLPAEPKETQYF
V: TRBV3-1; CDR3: CASSQVDRGQSPLHF
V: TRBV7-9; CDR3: CASSRAESPLHF
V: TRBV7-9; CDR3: CASSLGPPGRGLETQYF
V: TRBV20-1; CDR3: CSARGGGDRSTDTQYF
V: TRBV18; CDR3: CASSYLAGQGDNEQFF
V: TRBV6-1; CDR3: CASSPLPTSGTYEQYF
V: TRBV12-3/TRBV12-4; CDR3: CASTFDSTDTQYF
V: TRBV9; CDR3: CASSVEGQKETQYF
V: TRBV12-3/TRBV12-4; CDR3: CASRIDLNYGYTF
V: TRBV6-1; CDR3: CASKGPPGSPTEAFF
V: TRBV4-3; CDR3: CASSRDRFPYEQYF
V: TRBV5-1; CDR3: CASSLVGISSYEQYF
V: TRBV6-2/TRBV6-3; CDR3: CASSYAVPLGEQYF
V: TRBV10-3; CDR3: CATMGSTDTQYF
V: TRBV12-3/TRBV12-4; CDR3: CASSLPAQGIYGYTF
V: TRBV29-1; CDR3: CSVEVRDGLETQYF
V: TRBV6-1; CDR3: CASRAGGRTGELFF
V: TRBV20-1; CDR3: CSARQTASYEQYF
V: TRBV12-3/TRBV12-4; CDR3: CASSLTRGVARDNEQFF